These 10 T cell receptor beta chains were sequenced from one sample in a study of early T cells in non-severe SARS-CoV-2 infection. TCRdb ran MiXCR on the 5' RACE reads and lists one entry per CDR3 protein. Among about 68,000 distinct CDR3 sequences listed, approximately 12% were seen once. Input material: whole blood. These receptors all stem from an adult who was a healthcare worker with PCR-confirmed SARS-CoV-2 infection or an uninfected control (not recorded which).

V usage is TRBV11-3 and J usage is TRBJ1-3; D remains ambiguous. CDR3 length: 15 residues. The V gene's germline CDR1 is SGHNT and CDR2 YENEEA. V was trimmed by 0 bases and J by 0 bases, leaving 6 bases between them. CDR3 residues: CASSLDARSGNTIYF. CDR3 DNA sequence: TGTGCCAGCAGCTTAGATGCCCGCTCTGGAAACACCATATATTTT.

This clonotype was found a few times. The gene calls are TRBV4-3 and TRBJ1-2; perhaps TRBD1 as D (5 bases). V gave up 0 bases and J gave up 2 bases, with 25 bases separating them. The CDR3 contains 20 residues. Germline V gene data show CDR1 as LGHNA and CDR2 as YSLEER. CDR3: CASSQDNQGAEPIRNYGYTF. The CDR3 DNA reads TGCGCCAGCAGCCAAGATAACCAAGGGGCAGAGCCCATCAGAAACTATGGCTACACCTTC.

This clonotype came up a few times. CDR3 DNA: TGTGCCTGGAGTCAGACTTCAACCGGGGAGCTGTTTTTT. Protein sequence: CAWSQTSTGELFF. This chain uses TRBV30 with TRBJ2-2; D uncertain. Trimming left V 2 bases short and J 5 bases short, with 9 bases between. This CDR3 is 13 amino acids long. Germline V CDR1 and CDR2: GTSNPN, SVGIG (reference sequence).

The genes are TRBV20-1 and TRBJ1-5; no reliable D call. Per germline, CDR1 DFQATT and CDR2 SNEGSKA (reference sequence). Trimming cost V 1 base and J 5 bases, with 9 bases left between them. The CDR3 contains 13 residues. The CDR3 DNA is TGCAGTGCTAGAGGGGGAGTGGATCAGCCCCAGCATTTT. Its protein product is CSARGGVDQPQHF.

This clonotype came up many times. V usage is TRBV10-3 and J usage is TRBJ2-7; D gene uncertain. This CDR3 spans 12 amino acids. Germline V CDR1 and CDR2: ENHRY, SYGVKD. Trimming pared 3 bases from V and 6 bases from J, leaving 9 bases between. The CDR3 DNA follows: TGTGCCATCAGTGAAGAACTCGTCGAGCAGTACTTC. It translates to CAISEELVEQYF.

The genes are TRBV29-1 and TRBJ1-5; D is uncertain. The V gene lost 4 bases and the J gene lost 5 bases, with 12 bases spanning the gap. The CDR3 spans 13 residues. CDR1 and CDR2 from the germline V gene are SQVTM and ANQGSEA. CDR3: CSVGIGRDQPQHF. The CDR3 coding sequence is TGCAGCGTTGGAATAGGGCGGGATCAGCCCCAGCATTTT.

Here the CDR3 DNA reads TGTGCCAGCAGCCCCTCTGGGAACACCTACGAGCAGTACTTC. It codes for CASSPSGNTYEQYF. V is TRBV9 and J is TRBJ2-7; D is ambiguous. Germline V gives CDR1 SGDLS, CDR2 YYNGEE. V lost 4 bases and J lost 2, with 13 bases in between. The CDR3 covers 14 residues.

The V call is TRBV27, the J call TRBJ1-6; TRBD1 aligns across 8 bases. This CDR3 contains 16 residues. CDR1 MNHEY and CDR2 SMNVEV come from the germline V gene (reference sequence). The V and J ends lost 8 bases and 3 bases, in that order; junction bases with no gene match: 9. The CDR3 here is CASARQGLHYNSPLHF. In nucleotides, the CDR3 is TGTGCCAGCGCACGACAGGGGCTTCACTATAATTCACCCCTCCACTTT.

This chain connects TRBV19 to TRBJ2-1, with 7 bases lining up with TRBD1. The germline gives CDR1 LNHDA, CDR2 SQIVND (reference sequence). V lost 3 bases and J lost 0; bases outside the gene matches: 2. The CDR3 runs to 15 residues. CDR3 bases: TGTGCCAGTAGTATGGACAGGAGCTCCTACAATGAGCAGTTCTTC. It yields the protein CASSMDRSSYNEQFF.

The sample holds many counts of this clonotype. The rearrangement joins TRBV10-1 to TRBJ2-2; D might be TRBD1 (5 bases). From germline, CDR1 is WNHNN and CDR2 SYGVQD (reference sequence). V gave up 6 bases and J gave up 4 bases, with 12 bases separating them. The CDR3 runs 14 residues. In nucleotides, the CDR3 is TGCGCCAGCAGGGACACCCTGACCACCGGGGAGCTGTTTTTT. Protein product: CASRDTLTTGELFF.